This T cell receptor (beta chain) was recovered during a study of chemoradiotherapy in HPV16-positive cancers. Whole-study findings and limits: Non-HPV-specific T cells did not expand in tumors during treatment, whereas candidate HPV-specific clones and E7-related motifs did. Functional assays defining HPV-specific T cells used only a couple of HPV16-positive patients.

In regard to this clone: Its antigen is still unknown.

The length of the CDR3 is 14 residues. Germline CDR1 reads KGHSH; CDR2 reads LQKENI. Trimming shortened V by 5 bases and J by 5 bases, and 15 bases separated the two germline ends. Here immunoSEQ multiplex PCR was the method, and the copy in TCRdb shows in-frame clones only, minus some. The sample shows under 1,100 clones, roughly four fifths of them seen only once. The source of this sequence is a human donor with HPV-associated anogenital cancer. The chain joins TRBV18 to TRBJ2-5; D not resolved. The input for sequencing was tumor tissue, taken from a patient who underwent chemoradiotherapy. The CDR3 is CASSERSSGETQYF. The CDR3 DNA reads TGTGCCAGCTCAGAGAGGAGCTCCGGGGAGACCCAGTACTTC.